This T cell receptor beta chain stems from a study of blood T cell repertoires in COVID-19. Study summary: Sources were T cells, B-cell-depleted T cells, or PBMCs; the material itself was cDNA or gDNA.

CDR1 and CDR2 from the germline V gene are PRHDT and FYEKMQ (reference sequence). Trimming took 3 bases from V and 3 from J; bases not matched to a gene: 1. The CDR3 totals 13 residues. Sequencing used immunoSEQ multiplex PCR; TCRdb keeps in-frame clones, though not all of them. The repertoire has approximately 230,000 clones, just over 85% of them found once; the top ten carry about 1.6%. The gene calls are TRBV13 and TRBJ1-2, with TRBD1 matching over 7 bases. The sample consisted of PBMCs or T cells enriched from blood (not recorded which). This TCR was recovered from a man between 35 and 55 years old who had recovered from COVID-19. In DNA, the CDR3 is TGTGCCAGCAGCTTCGGGACAGACTATGGCTACACCTTC. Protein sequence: CASSFGTDYGYTF.